One and the same sample provided the 7 T cell receptor beta chains below, sequenced in a study of blood T cell repertoires in COVID-19. The table came from immunoSEQ multiplex PCR; TCRdb's copy has only in-frame clones and leaves some out. The table includes about 220,000 clones, 82% detected once. The specimen was PBMCs or T cells enriched from blood (not recorded which). The receptors here all came from a woman aged 60-75 years who had recovered from COVID-19.

The gene calls are TRBV9 and TRBJ2-4, with 11 bases that match TRBD1. Germline V CDR1 and CDR2: SGDLS, YYNGEE. The CDR3 is made up of 17 amino acids. Trimming at V came to 0 bases and at J to 5 bases, leaving 7 bases not matched to a gene. The CDR3 here is CASSVGGTGGYENIQYF. DNA for the CDR3: TGTGCCAGCAGCGTAGGAGGGACAGGGGGTTACGAAAACATTCAGTACTTC.

J is TRBJ2-7 and V is TRBV7-6; 8 nucleotides agree with TRBD2. The length of the CDR3 is 16 residues. V gave up 4 bases and J gave up 1 base; unmatched junction bases: 9. CDR1 is SGHVS, CDR2 FNYEAQ, per germline. CDR3 sequence reads: CASSYGLGRESYEQYF. The CDR3, as DNA: TGTGCCAGCAGCTACGGCCTCGGGAGGGAATCCTACGAGCAGTACTTC.

This rearrangement joins TRBV6-5 to TRBJ1-2; D gene uncertain. V shed 7 bases and J shed 6 bases, with 15 bases lying between them. Germline CDR1 and CDR2: MNHEY and SVGAGI. The CDR3 covers 13 residues. In DNA form, the CDR3 reads TGTGCCAGCACTCCTTTCTTGGCAGATGGCTACACCTTC. Its translation: CASTPFLADGYTF.

V gene TRBV29-1 combines with J gene TRBJ2-7; 9 bases fit TRBD2. Germline assignment: CDR1 SQVTM and CDR2 ANQGSEA. The CDR3 runs to 15 residues. V dropped 0 bases and J dropped 6; count of bases not matched to a gene: 9. CDR3 sequence: CSVEDGLAGTPEQYF. For the CDR3, the DNA is TGCAGCGTTGAAGACGGGCTAGCGGGAACCCCCGAGCAGTACTTC.

This chain joins TRBV9 and TRBJ1-2, with 7 bases matching TRBD1. Looked up from germline, CDR1 is SGDLS and CDR2 is YYNGEE. V trimming: 4 bases; J trimming: 3 bases; junction bases outside the gene matches: 18. The CDR3 has 18 amino acids. The CDR3 loop is CASSPTIRVDRVYYGYTF. The CDR3, as DNA: TGTGCCAGCAGCCCAACCATCAGGGTCGACAGGGTTTACTATGGCTACACCTTC.

This sequence joins TRBV5-4 and TRBJ1-1; 9 bases are a match to TRBD1. This CDR3 region has 13 residues. CDR1 is SGHNT, CDR2 YYREEE, per germline (reference sequence). J was trimmed by 8 bases and V by 7 bases; bases with no gene match: 9. CDR3 bases: TGTGCCAGCCGTCCTTGGGACAGGGAAGAAGCTTTCTTT. Encoded protein: CASRPWDREEAFF.

V gene TRBV4-1 combines with J gene TRBJ1-3, with D possibly matching TRBD1 (5 bases). V dropped 6 bases and J dropped 0 bases, with 30 bases sitting between them. CDR1 is MGHRA and CDR2 is YSYEKL in the germline V gene. This CDR3 has 21 amino acids. CDR3 sequence reads: CASSMLSRDSRFVFSGNTIYF. The CDR3 DNA reads TGCGCCAGCAGTATGTTGAGCCGGGACTCTAGGTTCGTCTTCTCTGGAAACACCATATATTTT.